This T cell receptor beta chain originates from a study of CD8 T cells in Susac syndrome. The authors reverse transcribed about 0.5 to 1 ug RNA with random hexamers. An immunoSEQ multiplex PCR amplified TCR beta CDR3 over 54 Vbeta and 13 Jbeta. TCRdb itself ran the immunoSEQ multiplex PCR reads through MiXCR, one entry per CDR3 protein. The repertoire includes 65,000 to 85,000 distinct CDR3 sequences, roughly 92% of them detected once, and 0.4% to 0.55% sits in the top ten. From blood CD8+ and CD4+ T cells, TCR beta sequences were generated. Concerning this clonotype itself: What it recognizes is unknown.

Whole-study findings and limits: Within total CD8+ repertoires, 15 to 20 Susac-specific public clones were found, and within CD8+ TEMRA repertoires, 4 or 5. Clonal expansion was present among Susac CD8+ cells. This expansion reached its peak in TEMRA cells and in active patients.

CDR3 length: 14 residues. V shed 3 bases and J shed 5 bases, with 11 bases lying between them. Germline V gene sequence: CDR1 MNHNS, CDR2 SASEGT. V is TRBV6-1 and J is TRBJ1-5, with D perhaps matching TRBD1 (6 bases). Sequencing was carried out using CD8+ T cells from PBMCs. The TCR was taken from a human donor with Susac syndrome. The CDR3 DNA is TGTGCCAGCAGTGATGGGACAATCTATCAGCCCCAGCATTTT. This sequence encodes CASSDGTIYQPQHF.